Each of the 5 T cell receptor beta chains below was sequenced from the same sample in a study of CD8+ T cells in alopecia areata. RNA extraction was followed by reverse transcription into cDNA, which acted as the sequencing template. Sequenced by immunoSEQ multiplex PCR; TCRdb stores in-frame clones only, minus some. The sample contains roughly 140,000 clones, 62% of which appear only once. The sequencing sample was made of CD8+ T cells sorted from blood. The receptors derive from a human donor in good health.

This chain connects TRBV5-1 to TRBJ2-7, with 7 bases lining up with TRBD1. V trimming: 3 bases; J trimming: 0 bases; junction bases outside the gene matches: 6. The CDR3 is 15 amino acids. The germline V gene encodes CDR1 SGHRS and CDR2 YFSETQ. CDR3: CASSSLRDSSYEQYF. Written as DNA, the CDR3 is TGCGCCAGCAGCTCCCTCCGGGACAGCTCCTACGAGCAGTACTTC.

The CDR3 bases are TGCAGCGTTGAAGACAGGAATAATGAAAAACTGTTTTTT. This gives the protein CSVEDRNNEKLFF. This chain joins TRBV29-1 and TRBJ1-4; D gene uncertain. Looked up from germline, CDR1 is SQVTM and CDR2 is ANQGSEA. The CDR3 is made up of 13 amino acids. Trimming removed 0 bases from V and 4 bases from J, with 6 bases in between.

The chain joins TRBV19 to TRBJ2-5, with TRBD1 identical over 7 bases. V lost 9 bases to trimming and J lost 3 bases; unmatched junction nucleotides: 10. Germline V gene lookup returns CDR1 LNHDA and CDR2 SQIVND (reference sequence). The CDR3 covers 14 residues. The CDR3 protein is CASTNTGTEETQYF. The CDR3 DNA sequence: TGTGCCAGCACAAATACCGGGACAGAAGAGACCCAGTACTTC.

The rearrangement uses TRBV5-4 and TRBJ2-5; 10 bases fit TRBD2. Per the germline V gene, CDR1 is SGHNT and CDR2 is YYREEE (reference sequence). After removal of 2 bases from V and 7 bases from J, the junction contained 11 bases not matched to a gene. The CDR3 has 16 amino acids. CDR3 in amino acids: CASSFKRLAGAGTQYF. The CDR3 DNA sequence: TGTGCCAGCAGCTTTAAACGTCTAGCGGGAGCTGGGACCCAGTACTTC.

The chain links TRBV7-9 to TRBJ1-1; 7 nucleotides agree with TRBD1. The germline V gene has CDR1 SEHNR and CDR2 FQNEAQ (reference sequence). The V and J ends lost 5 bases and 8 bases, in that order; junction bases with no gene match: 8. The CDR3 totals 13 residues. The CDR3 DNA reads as TGTGCCAGCAGCGCGGGGACAGCCAGGGAAGCTTTCTTT. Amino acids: CASSAGTAREAFF.